These 30 T cell receptor beta chains share one sample of origin, sequenced in a study of STAT5B mutations in CD4+ large granular lymphocyte leukemia. The repertoire was sequenced with immunoSEQ multiplex PCR; TCRdb's copy has only in-frame clones and lacks some. The profile shows approximately 30,000 clones, roughly two thirds of them singletons. The specimen was CD4+ T cells from blood buffy coats. The receptors were gathered from a human donor in good health.

This clone was counted once. The V and J genes are TRBV4-2 and TRBJ2-4; D perhaps matches TRBD2 (6 bases). The V end lost 0 bases, the J end lost 0 bases, and 15 bases lay between the germline ends. In germline, CDR1 is LGHNA, CDR2 YNFKEQ. The CDR3 covers 18 residues. The CDR3 reads CASSQDRGTPLAKNIQYF. The CDR3 bases are TGTGCCAGCAGCCAAGATCGCGGGACTCCTCTAGCCAAAAACATTCAGTACTTC.

There are a few counts of this clone. The chain joins TRBV5-4 to TRBJ2-4; D ambiguous. The V end was cut by 3 bases, the J end by 0 bases, with 10 bases between. CDR1 and CDR2 (germline): SGHNT, YYREEE (reference sequence). CDR3 size: 15 residues. The CDR3 DNA reads TGTGCCAGCAGCTCCCAGTCCTTAGCCAAAAACATTCAGTACTTC. It is translated as CASSSQSLAKNIQYF.

The chain couples TRBV5-1 to TRBJ2-7, with 10 nucleotides matching TRBD1. Trimming at V came to 4 bases and at J to 2 bases, leaving 6 bases not matched to a gene. CDR1 and CDR2 (germline): SGHRS, YFSETQ. The CDR3 is 15 amino acids. The CDR3 bases are TGCGCCAGCAGCCCAGGTGGGACAGGGGCCTACGAGCAGTACTTC. This encodes CASSPGGTGAYEQYF. The full variable domain, completed using reference TRBV5-1 and TRBJ2-7, is KAGVTQTPRYLIKTRGQQVTLSCSPISGHRSVSWYQQTPGQGLQFLFEYFSETQRNKGNFPGRFSGRQFSNSRSEMNVSTLELGDSALYLCASSPGGTGAYEQYFGPGTRLTVT.

V gene TRBV2 combines with J gene TRBJ1-1, with D unresolved. The CDR3 contains 15 residues. V lost 2 bases and J 2 bases, leaving 12 bases between the germline ends. Germline CDR1 SNHLY, CDR2 FYNNEI. CDR3 residues: CASSESRQQNTEAFF. In DNA, the CDR3 is TGTGCCAGCAGTGAAAGTAGGCAACAAAACACTGAAGCTTTCTTT.

This clone was seen a handful of times. The V and J genes are TRBV19 and TRBJ1-1; D is unclear. The CDR3 length is 14 residues. Germline CDR1 and CDR2: LNHDA and SQIVND (reference sequence). V was pared by 7 bases and J by 6 bases, with 18 bases between. In DNA form, the CDR3 reads TGTGCCAGTATTCCAAAAGCGGGGTTGGCTGAAGCTTTCTTT. It translates to CASIPKAGLAEAFF. Looking up the rest from reference TRBV19 and TRBJ1-1 gives the full variable domain: DGGITQSPKYLFRKEGQNVTLSCEQNLNHDAMYWYRQDPGQGLRLIYYSQIVNDFQKGDIAEGYSVSREKKESFPLTVTSAQKNPTAFYLCASIPKAGLAEAFFGQGTRLTVV.

The genes are TRBV19 and TRBJ2-3; 8 positions agree with TRBD2. This CDR3 has 15 residues. The V gene end was trimmed by 4 bases and the J gene end by 6 bases; junction bases not matched to a gene: 9. Germline values: CDR1 LNHDA, CDR2 SQIVND (reference sequence). The CDR3 DNA sequence: TGTGCCAGTAGTACGTTAGCGGGGAGTGGGGATACGCAGTATTTT. This encodes CASSTLAGSGDTQYF.

The chain uses TRBV21-1 and TRBJ1-1; the table names TRBD1, a call not compared with the DNA. TRBV21-1 is flagged as a pseudogene. This CDR3 contains 17 residues. This chain's CDR3 is CASSYGQRGPESTEAFF. CDR3 nucleotides: TGTGCCAGCAGCTACGGACAGCGAGGGCCGGAGAGCACTGAAGCTTTCTTT.

V gene TRBV11-3 combines with J gene TRBJ2-2; D is unresolved. Trimming left V 7 bases short and J 5 bases short, with 14 bases between. There are 14 residues in the CDR3. CDR1 is SGHNT, CDR2 YENEEA, per germline. CDR3 sequence (DNA): TGTGCCAGCAAATTGAATGCCGGGACCGGGGAGCTGTTTTTT. It encodes CASKLNAGTGELFF.

The CDR3 loop reads CASSPSGGNQPQHF. The DNA of the CDR3 is TGTGCCAGCAGCCCCTCGGGGGGGAACCAGCCCCAGCATTTT. The chain joins TRBV11-2 to TRBJ1-5; D is perhaps TRBD1 (5 bases). Trimming cost V 5 bases and J 7 bases, with 15 bases left between them. The CDR3 spans 14 residues. CDR1 and CDR2 from the germline V gene are SGHAT and FQNNGV.

This clone appeared once. The chain joins TRBV5-4 to TRBJ1-1, with TRBD1 identical over 10 bases. The length of the CDR3 is 13 residues. V was pared by 4 bases and J by 5 bases, with 2 bases of the junction left unmatched. Germline V lookup: CDR1 SGHNT, CDR2 YYREEE (reference sequence). The CDR3 DNA sequence: TGTGCCAGCAGCCGGACAGGGGGTACTGAAGCTTTCTTT. Translating it yields CASSRTGGTEAFF.

The chain recombines TRBV5-3 with TRBJ2-7, with D possibly matching TRBD2 (6 bases). TRBV5-3 is placed among ORFs of uncertain function. The germline V and J ends were trimmed by 4 bases and 9 bases, with 17 bases remaining between them. The CDR3 is made up of 13 amino acids. CDR3 sequence: CARSLASESGQYF. The CDR3 DNA is TGTGCCAGAAGCCTGGCTAGCGAGAGCGGGCAGTACTTC.

This clone was recorded once. The chain carries TRBV6-6 and TRBJ1-4, with unresolved D. The germline gives CDR1 MNHNY, CDR2 SVGAGI (reference sequence). Trimming took 3 bases from V and 3 from J, leaving 8 bases between them. This CDR3 is 14 amino acids long. CDR3 region: CASSYQSANEKLFF. CDR3 bases: TGTGCCAGCAGTTATCAGTCTGCTAATGAAAAACTGTTTTTT.

In its sample, this clone was seen a few times. The chain uses TRBV2 and TRBJ1-5; TRBD1 matches at 7 bases. After removal of 4 bases from V and 0 bases from J, the junction contained 9 bases not matched to a gene. CDR1 and CDR2 from the germline V gene are SNHLY and FYNNEI. The CDR3 totals 17 residues. The CDR3 DNA reads TGTGCCAGCAGTGTAACAGGGGTTGGGTATAGCAATCAGCCCCAGCATTTT. Translation gives CASSVTGVGYSNQPQHF.

The chain joins TRBV11-3 to TRBJ2-3; D is perhaps TRBD1 (6 bases). Trimming removed 2 bases at V and 6 bases at J, with 15 bases between. Germline CDR1 reads SGHNT; CDR2 reads YENEEA. This CDR3 has 15 amino acids. The CDR3 is CASSLQPGQSDTQYF. In DNA form, the CDR3 reads TGTGCCAGCAGCTTACAACCGGGACAATCCGATACGCAGTATTTT.

This clone turned up a few times. The chain has TRBV5-1 and TRBJ2-1; D might be TRBD2 (5 bases). This CDR3 has 14 residues. V shed 7 bases and J shed 0 bases, with 11 bases lying between them. CDR1 is SGHRS, CDR2 YFSETQ, per germline. The CDR3 here is CASYSERSYNEQFF. The CDR3 bases are TGCGCCAGCTATAGCGAACGCTCCTACAATGAGCAGTTCTTC.

V usage is TRBV11-2 and J usage is TRBJ1-5; D is perhaps TRBD1 (6 bases). Germline V lookup: CDR1 SGHAT, CDR2 FQNNGV. This CDR3 is 15 amino acids long. V dropped 1 base and J dropped 6 bases, with 13 bases sitting between them. CDR3 coding DNA: TGTGCCAGCAGCTTAGGCCCGGGGGCTGGTCAGCCCCAGCATTTT. Its translation is CASSLGPGAGQPQHF.

This clone was seen a few times. The chain has TRBV6-4 and TRBJ2-7; 12 bases align to TRBD1. CDR1 is MRHNA, CDR2 SNTAGT, per germline. The CDR3 consists of 14 residues. V lost 6 bases, J lost 6 bases, and 6 bases stayed unmatched. The CDR3 spells CASSPGQGAREQYF. The CDR3 nucleotides read TGTGCCAGCAGCCCGGGACAGGGGGCCCGCGAGCAGTACTTC.

The chain uses TRBV7-9 and TRBJ2-5; 7 positions match TRBD1. The CDR3 length is 15 residues. The germline V gene has CDR1 SEHNR and CDR2 FQNEAQ (reference sequence). The trim removed 5 bases at V and 1 base at J, leaving 7 bases unmatched. The CDR3, as DNA: TGTGCCAGCAGCCCACGACAGGGCATCCAAGAGACCCAGTACTTC. It codes for CASSPRQGIQETQYF. The variable domain in full, with the rest retrieved from reference TRBV7-9 and TRBJ2-5, is DTGVSQNPRHKITKRGQNVTFRCDPISEHNRLYWYRQTLGQGPEFLTYFQNEAQLEKSRLLSDRFSAERPKGSFSTLEIQRTEQGDSAMYLCASSPRQGIQETQYFGPGTRLLVL.

A single count supports this clone. V gene TRBV5-1 combines with J gene TRBJ1-1; TRBD1 matches 7 bases. The CDR3 has 14 residues. Trimming at V came to 3 bases and at J to 4 bases, leaving 6 bases not matched to a gene. The germline V gene has CDR1 SGHRS and CDR2 YFSETQ. The CDR3 nucleotides read TGCGCCAGCAGCTCGGGACAGAGCAGCACTGAAGCTTTCTTT. It yields the protein CASSSGQSSTEAFF.

The rearrangement links TRBV5-4 to TRBJ2-1; 12 nucleotides match TRBD2. CDR1 and CDR2 from the germline V gene are SGHNT and YYREEE (reference sequence). V dropped 0 bases and J dropped 10; count of bases not matched to a gene: 8. The CDR3 has 16 amino acids. The CDR3 DNA is TGTGCCAGCAGCTTGGCCGCTAGCGGGGGGGCCAGGGAGCAGTTCTTC. It is translated as CASSLAASGGAREQFF.

The chain links TRBV5-4 to TRBJ2-5, with D perhaps matching TRBD1 or TRBD2 (5 bases each). V lost 0 bases, J lost 4 bases, and 13 bases lay in between. The CDR3 has 15 amino acids. The V gene's germline CDR1 is SGHNT and CDR2 YYREEE (reference sequence). The CDR3 DNA is TGTGCCAGCAGCTTGGGGGGAATGGGGACAGAGACCCAGTACTTC. This sequence encodes CASSLGGMGTETQYF.

The V gene is TRBV7-9, the J gene TRBJ1-4, with D perhaps TRBD1 (5 bases). The CDR3 has 14 residues. Germline loops: CDR1 SEHNR, CDR2 FQNEAQ (reference sequence). V was shortened by 4 bases and J by 8 bases, with 14 bases between the two germline ends. The CDR3 DNA follows: TGTGCCAGCAGCTCCGGGACCCGCCCAGAAAAACTGTTTTTT. This encodes CASSSGTRPEKLFF. The full variable domain, with the rest looked up from reference TRBV7-9 and TRBJ1-4, is DTGVSQNPRHKITKRGQNVTFRCDPISEHNRLYWYRQTLGQGPEFLTYFQNEAQLEKSRLLSDRFSAERPKGSFSTLEIQRTEQGDSAMYLCASSSGTRPEKLFFGSGTQLSVL.

The chain couples TRBV19 to TRBJ2-5; 7 nucleotides align to TRBD1. Per germline, CDR1 LNHDA and CDR2 SQIVND (reference sequence). The ends lost 5 bases at V and 1 base at J; junction bases unmatched: 7. The CDR3 runs to 15 residues. CDR3 sequence (DNA): TGTGCCAGTAGTCTAGGGACAGCCGTCCAAGAGACCCAGTACTTC. Translating gives CASSLGTAVQETQYF.

This clone came up a few times. The rearrangement links TRBV28 to TRBJ1-2, with D tentatively TRBD1 (6 bases). Germline CDR1 reads MDHEN; CDR2 reads SYDVKM. The CDR3 covers 12 residues. Trimming stripped 6 bases from V and 4 bases from J, with 9 bases between. CDR3 loop: CASRQGSYGYTF. The CDR3 DNA is TGTGCCAGCAGACAGGGCTCCTATGGCTACACCTTC.

This chain links TRBV19 with TRBJ1-1; 7 nucleotides match TRBD1. The trim removed 7 bases at V and 3 bases at J, leaving 2 bases unmatched. CDR3 length equals 12 residues. From germline, CDR1 is LNHDA and CDR2 SQIVND (reference sequence). The CDR3 coding sequence is TGTGCCAGTAAAGACAGGGACACTGAAGCTTTCTTT. Protein: CASKDRDTEAFF.

The chain combines TRBV7-3 with TRBJ2-3, with D maybe TRBD2 (6 bases). This CDR3 spans 14 amino acids. The germline V gene encodes CDR1 SGHTA and CDR2 FQGTGA. V lost 3 bases, J lost 0 bases, and 7 bases lay in between. CDR3 sequence reads: CASSLGTSTDTQYF. Written as DNA, the CDR3 is TGTGCCAGCAGCTTGGGGACTAGCACAGATACGCAGTATTTT.

The genes are TRBV7-6 and TRBJ2-2; 8 bases agree with TRBD2. In germline, CDR1 is SGHVS, CDR2 FNYEAQ. V gave up 0 bases and J gave up 4 bases; unmatched junction bases: 1. CDR3 length: 15 residues. CDR3 in amino acids: CASSLASGGTGELFF. For the CDR3, the DNA is TGTGCCAGCAGCTTAGCCAGCGGGGGCACCGGGGAGCTGTTTTTT.

This rearrangement joins TRBV7-9 to TRBJ1-1, with D perhaps TRBD1 (6 bases). V was clipped by 2 bases and J by 1 base, with 8 bases between them. Germline CDR1 SEHNR, CDR2 FQNEAQ (reference sequence). CDR3 length equals 14 residues. The CDR3 spells CASSLIQGNTEAFF. CDR3 DNA sequence: TGTGCCAGCAGCTTAATACAGGGGAACACTGAAGCTTTCTTT.

This rearrangement joins TRBV18 to TRBJ2-3; D possibly corresponds to TRBD1 (7 bases). There are 15 residues in the CDR3. V lost 1 base and J 4 bases, leaving 12 bases between the germline ends. Germline assignment: CDR1 KGHSH and CDR2 LQKENI. CDR3 protein: CASSPQQGGADTQYF. The CDR3 coding sequence is TGTGCCAGCTCACCACAGCAGGGGGGCGCAGATACGCAGTATTTT.

In DNA, the CDR3 is TGCGCCAGCAGCATCCAGGGGGCGGCCAAAAACATTCAGTACTTC. The encoded protein is CASSIQGAAKNIQYF. V gene TRBV5-1 combines with J gene TRBJ2-4; TRBD1 aligns across 8 bases. The CDR3 is 15 residues long. Germline trimming cut 4 bases from V and 1 base from J; bases unmatched to any gene: 4. From germline, CDR1 is SGHRS and CDR2 YFSETQ.